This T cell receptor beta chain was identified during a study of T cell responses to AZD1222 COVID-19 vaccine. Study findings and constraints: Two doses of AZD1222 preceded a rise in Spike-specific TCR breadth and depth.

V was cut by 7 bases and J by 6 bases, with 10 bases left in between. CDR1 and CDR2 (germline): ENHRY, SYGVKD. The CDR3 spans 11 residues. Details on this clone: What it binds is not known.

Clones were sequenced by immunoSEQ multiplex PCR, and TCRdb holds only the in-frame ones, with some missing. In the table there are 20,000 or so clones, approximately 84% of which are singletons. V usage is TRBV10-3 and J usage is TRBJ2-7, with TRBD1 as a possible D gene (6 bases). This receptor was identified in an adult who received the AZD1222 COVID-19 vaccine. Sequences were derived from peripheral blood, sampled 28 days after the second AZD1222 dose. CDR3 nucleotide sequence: TGTGCCATCAAGGGGGAAGGCGAGCAGTACTTC. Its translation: CAIKGEGEQYF.